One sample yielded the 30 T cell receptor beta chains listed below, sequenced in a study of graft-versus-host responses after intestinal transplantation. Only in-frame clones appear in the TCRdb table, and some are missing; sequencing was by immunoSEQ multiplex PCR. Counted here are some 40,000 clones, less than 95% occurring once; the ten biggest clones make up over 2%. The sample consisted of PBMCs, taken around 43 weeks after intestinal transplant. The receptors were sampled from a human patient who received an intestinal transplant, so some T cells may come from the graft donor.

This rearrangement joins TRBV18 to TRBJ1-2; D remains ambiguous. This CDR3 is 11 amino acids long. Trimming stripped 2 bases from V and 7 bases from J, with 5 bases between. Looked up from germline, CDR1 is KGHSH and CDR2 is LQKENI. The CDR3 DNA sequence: TGTGCCAGCTCACCAGAGGCTGGCTACACCTTC. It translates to CASSPEAGYTF.

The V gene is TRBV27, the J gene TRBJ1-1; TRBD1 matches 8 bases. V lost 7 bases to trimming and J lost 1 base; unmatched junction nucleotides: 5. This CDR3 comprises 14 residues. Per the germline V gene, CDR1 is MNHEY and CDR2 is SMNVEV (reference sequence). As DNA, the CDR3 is TGTGCCAGCACCCATACAGGGGGGAACACTGAAGCTTTCTTT. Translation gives CASTHTGGNTEAFF.

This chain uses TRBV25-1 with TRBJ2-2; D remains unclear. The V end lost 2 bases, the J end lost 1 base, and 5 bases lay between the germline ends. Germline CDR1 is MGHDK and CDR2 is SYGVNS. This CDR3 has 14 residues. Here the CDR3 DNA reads TGTGCCAGCAGTGAAGGACGGAACACCGGGGAGCTGTTTTTT. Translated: CASSEGRNTGELFF.

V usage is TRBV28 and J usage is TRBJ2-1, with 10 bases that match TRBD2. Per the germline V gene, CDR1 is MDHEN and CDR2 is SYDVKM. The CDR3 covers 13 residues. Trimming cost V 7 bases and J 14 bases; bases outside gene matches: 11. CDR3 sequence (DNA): TGTGCCAGCAAAGAAGCGGGAGGGCCGCGGGAGTTCTTC. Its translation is CASKEAGGPREFF.

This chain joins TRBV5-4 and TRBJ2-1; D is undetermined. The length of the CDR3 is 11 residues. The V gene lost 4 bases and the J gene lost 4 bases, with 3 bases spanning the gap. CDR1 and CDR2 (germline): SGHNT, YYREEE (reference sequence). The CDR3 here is CASSLYNEQFF. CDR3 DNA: TGTGCCAGCAGCCTGTACAATGAGCAGTTCTTC.

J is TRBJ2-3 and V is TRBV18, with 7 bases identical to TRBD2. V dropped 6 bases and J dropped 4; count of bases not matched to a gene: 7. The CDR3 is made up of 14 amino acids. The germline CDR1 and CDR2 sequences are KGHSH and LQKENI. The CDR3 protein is CASSRGSRADTQYF. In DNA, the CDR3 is TGTGCCAGCTCGCGCGGGAGTAGGGCAGATACGCAGTATTTT.

The CDR3 sequence is CSHPGTSGIFSSTDTQYF. In nucleotides, the CDR3 is TGCAGCCATCCCGGGACTAGCGGGATTTTTTCTAGCACAGATACGCAGTATTTT. The V and J genes are TRBV29-1 and TRBJ2-3; 13 bases align to TRBD2. This CDR3 is 18 amino acids long. In germline, CDR1 is SQVTM, CDR2 ANQGSEA. V lost 8 bases and J lost 0; bases outside the gene matches: 14.

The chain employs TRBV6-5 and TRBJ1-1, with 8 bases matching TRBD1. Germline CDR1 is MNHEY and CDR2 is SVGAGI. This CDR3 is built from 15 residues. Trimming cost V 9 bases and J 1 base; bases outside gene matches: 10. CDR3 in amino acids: CASRRRDRTNTEAFF. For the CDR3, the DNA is TGTGCCAGTCGCCGGAGGGACAGGACGAACACTGAAGCTTTCTTT.

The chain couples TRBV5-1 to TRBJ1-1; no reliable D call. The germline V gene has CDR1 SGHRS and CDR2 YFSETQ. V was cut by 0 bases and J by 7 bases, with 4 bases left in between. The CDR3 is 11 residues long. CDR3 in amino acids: CASSLDSEAFF. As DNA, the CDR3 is TGCGCCAGCAGCTTGGACAGTGAAGCTTTCTTT.

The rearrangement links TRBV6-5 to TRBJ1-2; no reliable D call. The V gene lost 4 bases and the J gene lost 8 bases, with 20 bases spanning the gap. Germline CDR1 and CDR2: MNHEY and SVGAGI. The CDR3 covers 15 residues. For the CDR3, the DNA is TGTGCCAGCAGTTCCACCCCAAGGCGAAGGCGCGGCTACACCTTC. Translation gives CASSSTPRRRRGYTF.

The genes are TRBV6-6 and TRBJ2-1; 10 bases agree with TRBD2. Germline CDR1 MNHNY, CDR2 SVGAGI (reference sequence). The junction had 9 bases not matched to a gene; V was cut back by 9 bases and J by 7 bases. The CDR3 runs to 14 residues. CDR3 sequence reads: CARVVGAGGNEQFF. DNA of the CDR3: TGTGCCAGGGTGGTGGGAGCGGGGGGGAATGAGCAGTTCTTC.

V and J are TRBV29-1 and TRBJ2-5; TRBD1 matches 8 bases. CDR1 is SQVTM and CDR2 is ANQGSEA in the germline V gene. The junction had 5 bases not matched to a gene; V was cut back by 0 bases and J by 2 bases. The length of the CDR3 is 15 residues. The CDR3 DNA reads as TGCAGCGTTGAAGAATGGACAGGGCGTCAAGAGACCCAGTACTTC. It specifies CSVEEWTGRQETQYF. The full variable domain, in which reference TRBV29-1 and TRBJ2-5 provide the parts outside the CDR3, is SAVISQKPSRDICQRGTSLTIQCQVDSQVTMMFWYRQQPGQSLTLIATANQGSEATYESGFVIDKFPISRPNLTFSTLTVSNMSPEDSSIYLCSVEEWTGRQETQYFGPGTRLLVL.

CDR3: CASSLMTPYEQYF. The CDR3 nucleotides read TGCGCCAGCAGCTTGATGACACCCTACGAGCAGTACTTC. The V and J genes are TRBV5-1 and TRBJ2-7; unclear D gene. The CDR3 runs 13 residues. V lost 1 base and J lost 2, with 7 bases in between. Germline CDR1 reads SGHRS; CDR2 reads YFSETQ.

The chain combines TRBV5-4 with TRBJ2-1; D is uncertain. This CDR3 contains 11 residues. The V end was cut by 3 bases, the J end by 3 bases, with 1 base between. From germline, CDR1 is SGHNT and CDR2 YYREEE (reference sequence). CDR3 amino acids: CASSYYNEQFF. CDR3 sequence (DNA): TGTGCCAGCAGCTACTACAATGAGCAGTTCTTC.

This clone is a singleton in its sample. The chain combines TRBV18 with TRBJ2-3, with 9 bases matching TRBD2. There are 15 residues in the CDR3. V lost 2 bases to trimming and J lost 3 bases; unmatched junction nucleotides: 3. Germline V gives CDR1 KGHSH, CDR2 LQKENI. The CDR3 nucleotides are TGTGCCAGCTCACCAGAGAGCGGGGGGACAGATACGCAGTATTTT. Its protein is CASSPESGGTDTQYF.

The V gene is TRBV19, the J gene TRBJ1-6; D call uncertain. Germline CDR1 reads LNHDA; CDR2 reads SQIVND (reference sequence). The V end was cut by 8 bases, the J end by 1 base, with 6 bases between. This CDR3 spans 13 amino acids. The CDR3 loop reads CASGGSYNSPLHF. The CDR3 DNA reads TGTGCCAGTGGAGGGTCCTATAATTCACCCCTCCACTTT.

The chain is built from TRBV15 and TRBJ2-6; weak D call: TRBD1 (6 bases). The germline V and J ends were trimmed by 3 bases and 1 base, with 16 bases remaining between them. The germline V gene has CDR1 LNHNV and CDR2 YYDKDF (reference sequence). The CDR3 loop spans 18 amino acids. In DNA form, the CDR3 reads TGTGCCACCAGCAGGCAACCCGGCAGGGGATCTGGGGCCAACGTCCTGACTTTC. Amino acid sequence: CATSRQPGRGSGANVLTF.

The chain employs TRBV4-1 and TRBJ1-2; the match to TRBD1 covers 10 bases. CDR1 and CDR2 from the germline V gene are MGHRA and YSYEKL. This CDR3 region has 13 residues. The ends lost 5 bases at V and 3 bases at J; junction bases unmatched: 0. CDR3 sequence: CASSGQGDYGYTF. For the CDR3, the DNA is TGCGCCAGCAGCGGACAGGGGGACTATGGCTACACCTTC.

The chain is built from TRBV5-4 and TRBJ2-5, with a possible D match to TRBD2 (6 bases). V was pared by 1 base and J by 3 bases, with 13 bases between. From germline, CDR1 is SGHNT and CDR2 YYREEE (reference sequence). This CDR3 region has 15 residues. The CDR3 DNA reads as TGTGCCAGCAGCTTGTCCCCACTAGCAGAAGAGACCCAGTACTTC. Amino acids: CASSLSPLAEETQYF.

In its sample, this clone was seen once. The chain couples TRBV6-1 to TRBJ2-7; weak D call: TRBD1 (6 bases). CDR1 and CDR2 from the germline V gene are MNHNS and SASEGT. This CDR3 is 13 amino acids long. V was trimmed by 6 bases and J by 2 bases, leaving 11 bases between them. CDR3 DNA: TGTGCCAGCAGCACCGGACAGACCTACGAGCAGTACTTC. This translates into CASSTGQTYEQYF.

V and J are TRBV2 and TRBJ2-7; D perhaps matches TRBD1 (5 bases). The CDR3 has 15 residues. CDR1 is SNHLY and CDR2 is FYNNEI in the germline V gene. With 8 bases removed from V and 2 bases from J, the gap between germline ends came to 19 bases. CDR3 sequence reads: CASYLGQDSAYEQYF. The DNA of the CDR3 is TGTGCCAGCTATCTGGGGCAGGATTCGGCCTACGAGCAGTACTTC.

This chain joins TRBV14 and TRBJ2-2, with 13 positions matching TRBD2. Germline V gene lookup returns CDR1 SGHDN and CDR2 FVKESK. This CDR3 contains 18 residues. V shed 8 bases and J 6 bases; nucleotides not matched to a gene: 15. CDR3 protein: CASQSTSGRVINPGELFF. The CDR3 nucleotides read TGTGCCAGCCAGTCTACTAGCGGGAGGGTGATTAATCCCGGGGAGCTGTTTTTT.

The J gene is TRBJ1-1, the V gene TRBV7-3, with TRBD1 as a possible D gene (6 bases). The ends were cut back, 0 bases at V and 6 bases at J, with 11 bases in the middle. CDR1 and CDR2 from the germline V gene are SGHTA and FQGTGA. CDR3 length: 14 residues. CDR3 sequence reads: CASSLTSGAAEAFF. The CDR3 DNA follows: TGTGCCAGCAGCTTAACCTCAGGGGCCGCTGAAGCTTTCTTT. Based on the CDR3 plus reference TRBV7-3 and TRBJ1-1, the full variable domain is GAGVSQTPSNKVTEKGKYVELRCDPISGHTALYWYRQSLGQGPEFLIYFQGTGAADDSGLPNDRFFAVRPEGSVSTLKIQRTERGDSAVYLCASSLTSGAAEAFFGQGTRLTVV.

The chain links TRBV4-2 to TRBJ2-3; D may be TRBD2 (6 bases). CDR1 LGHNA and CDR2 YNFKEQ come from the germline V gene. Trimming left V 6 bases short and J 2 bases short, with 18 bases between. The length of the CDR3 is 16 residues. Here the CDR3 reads CASSPRAGNPTDTQYF. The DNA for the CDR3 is TGTGCCAGCAGTCCACGGGCGGGGAACCCCACAGATACGCAGTATTTT.

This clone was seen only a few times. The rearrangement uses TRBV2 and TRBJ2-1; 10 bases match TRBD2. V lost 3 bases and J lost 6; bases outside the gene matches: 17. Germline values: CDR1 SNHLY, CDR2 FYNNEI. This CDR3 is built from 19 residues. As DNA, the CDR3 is TGTGCCAGCAGTGAGTCGGGCTCGGAAGCGTGGACTAGCGGCAATGAGCAGTTCTTC. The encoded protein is CASSESGSEAWTSGNEQFF.

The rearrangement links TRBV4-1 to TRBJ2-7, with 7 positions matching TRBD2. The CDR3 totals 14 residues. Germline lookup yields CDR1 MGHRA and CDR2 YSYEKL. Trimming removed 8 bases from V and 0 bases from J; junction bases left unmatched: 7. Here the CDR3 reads CASGPGLFSYEQYF. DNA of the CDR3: TGCGCCAGCGGCCCGGGACTATTCTCCTACGAGCAGTACTTC.

CDR3 region: CASSSSGIGSYNEQFF. CDR3 DNA: TGTGCCAGCAGCAGTAGCGGGATAGGCTCCTACAATGAGCAGTTCTTC. The J gene is TRBJ2-1, the V gene TRBV13; 8 bases are shared with TRBD2. V trimming: 5 bases; J trimming: 0 bases; junction bases outside the gene matches: 6. Germline V gives CDR1 PRHDT, CDR2 FYEKMQ (reference sequence). The CDR3 contains 16 residues.

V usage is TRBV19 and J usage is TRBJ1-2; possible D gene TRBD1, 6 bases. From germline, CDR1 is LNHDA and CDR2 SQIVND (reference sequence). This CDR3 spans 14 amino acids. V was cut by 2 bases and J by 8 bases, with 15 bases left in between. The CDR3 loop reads CASSIWSRGFGYTF. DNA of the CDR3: TGTGCCAGTAGTATATGGTCCAGGGGCTTCGGCTACACCTTC.

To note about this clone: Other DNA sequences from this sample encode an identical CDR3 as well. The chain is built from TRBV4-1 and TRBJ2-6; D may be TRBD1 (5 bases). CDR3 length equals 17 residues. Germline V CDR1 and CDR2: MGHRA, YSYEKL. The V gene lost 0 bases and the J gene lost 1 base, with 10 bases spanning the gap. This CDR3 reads CASSQDHGQSGANVLTF. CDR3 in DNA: TGCGCCAGCAGCCAAGATCACGGACAATCTGGGGCCAACGTCCTGACTTTC.

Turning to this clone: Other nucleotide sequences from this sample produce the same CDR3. The CDR3 sequence is CASSVGGGGEETQYF. Here the CDR3 DNA reads TGTGCCAGCAGCGTAGGGGGCGGGGGGGAAGAGACCCAGTACTTC. The chain joins TRBV9 to TRBJ2-5; TRBD2 matches 9 bases. This CDR3 spans 15 amino acids. V dropped 0 bases and J dropped 3; count of bases not matched to a gene: 3. Germline CDR1 reads SGDLS; CDR2 reads YYNGEE.